Following are 24 T cell receptor beta chains from one sample sequenced in a study of cytomegalovirus exposure and HLA in healthy donors. The study ran its PCR with 60 Vbeta and 13 Jbeta primers. Only in-frame clones appear in the TCRdb table, and some are missing; sequencing was by immunoSEQ multiplex PCR. Seen here are approximately 190,000 clones, about 83% observed once, and the top ten hold approximately 5.4%. Sequencing input: PBMCs. The receptors were gathered from a woman aged 25 to 39 in good health and CMV-seropositive.

This clone was seen a few times. The chain employs TRBV10-3 and TRBJ2-7; D is possibly TRBD2 (5 bases). CDR3 length equals 14 residues. Trimming took off 4 bases at V and 9 bases at J, with 19 bases between the two ends. Germline lookup yields CDR1 ENHRY and CDR2 SYGVKD. The CDR3 bases are TGTGCCATCAGTGGAGTGGAGGTAAAGACTGGGCAGTACTTC. Protein: CAISGVEVKTGQYF.

V gene TRBV10-3 combines with J gene TRBJ1-1; no reliable D call. With 7 bases removed from V and 1 base from J, the gap between germline ends came to 10 bases. CDR1 and CDR2 from the germline V gene are ENHRY and SYGVKD. This CDR3 is built from 13 residues. CDR3 protein: CAIKNQENTEAFF. CDR3 DNA: TGTGCCATCAAGAACCAGGAGAACACTGAAGCTTTCTTT.

This sequence joins TRBV2 and TRBJ2-3; 7 bases map to TRBD2. The CDR3 loop spans 13 amino acids. The V and J ends lost 7 bases and 0 bases, in that order; junction bases with no gene match: 1. Germline V CDR1 and CDR2: SNHLY, FYNNEI. This CDR3 reads CASTGGSTDTQYF. The CDR3 DNA reads as TGTGCCAGCACGGGGGGAAGCACAGATACGCAGTATTTT. The variable domain in full, with the rest retrieved from reference TRBV2 and TRBJ2-3, is EPEVTQTPSHQVTQMGQEVILRCVPISNHLYFYWYRQILGQKVEFLVSFYNNEISEKSEIFDDQFSVERPDGSNFTLKIRSTKLEDSAMYFCASTGGSTDTQYFGPGTRLTVL.

The chain combines TRBV4-2 with TRBJ1-5, with 7 bases fitting TRBD1. Germline V gene data show CDR1 as LGHNA and CDR2 as YNFKEQ. Losses at the gene ends were 0 bases for V and 1 base for J; bases not matched to a gene: 3. The CDR3 has 16 amino acids. Here the CDR3 reads CASSQDPQGSNQPQHF. The CDR3 bases are TGTGCCAGCAGCCAAGACCCACAGGGGAGCAATCAGCCCCAGCATTTT.

This rearrangement joins TRBV28 to TRBJ1-2; 8 nucleotides align to TRBD1. The CDR3 loop spans 14 amino acids. CDR1 is MDHEN, CDR2 SYDVKM, per germline. Germline trimming cut 5 bases from V and 5 bases from J; bases unmatched to any gene: 7. This CDR3 is CASSTLDRDYGYTF. The CDR3 DNA sequence: TGTGCCAGCAGTACGCTGGACAGGGATTATGGCTACACCTTC.

The genes are TRBV10-3 and TRBJ2-5, with 7 nucleotides matching TRBD1. Germline lookup yields CDR1 ENHRY and CDR2 SYGVKD. V gave up 4 bases and J gave up 3 bases; unmatched junction bases: 17. This CDR3 is 18 amino acids long. The CDR3 protein is CAISAPGQKSLRKETQYF. DNA of the CDR3: TGTGCCATCAGTGCACCGGGACAGAAATCTCTTAGGAAAGAGACCCAGTACTTC.

V gene TRBV5-1 combines with J gene TRBJ2-4, with 13 bases aligning to TRBD2. The CDR3 consists of 19 residues. V was pared by 4 bases and J by 1 base, with 11 bases of the junction left unmatched. Germline V gene sequence: CDR1 SGHRS, CDR2 YFSETQ. In DNA, the CDR3 is TGCGCCAGCAGCCCCTCCGGGACTAGCGGGGCATTGGCCAAAAACATTCAGTACTTC. It specifies CASSPSGTSGALAKNIQYF.

The chain is built from TRBV25-1 and TRBJ1-2, with D uncertain. The CDR3 spans 14 residues. The germline V gene has CDR1 MGHDK and CDR2 SYGVNS. Trimming stripped 5 bases from V and 0 bases from J, with 10 bases between. The CDR3 DNA is TGTGCCAGCAGTTGGGAGGGAGCTAACTATGGCTACACCTTC. It is translated as CASSWEGANYGYTF.

This chain connects TRBV11-1 to TRBJ2-2; TRBD2 agrees at 8 bases. Germline values: CDR1 SGHAT, CDR2 FQDESV (reference sequence). V lost 1 base, J lost 1 base, and 8 bases stayed unmatched. The CDR3 loop spans 18 amino acids. The CDR3 nucleotides read TGTGCCAGCAGCTTAGGGACTTCGACTAGCGAGAACACCGGGGAGCTGTTTTTT. Amino acid sequence: CASSLGTSTSENTGELFF.

The sample holds one count of this clone. In DNA form, the CDR3 reads TGTGCCAGCAGCTTGCAGGCCCCGAACACTGAAGCTTTCTTT. Protein: CASSLQAPNTEAFF. The V and J genes are TRBV5-4 and TRBJ1-1; D gene unclear. The V end was cut by 1 base, the J end by 1 base, with 8 bases between. Germline-derived CDR1 and CDR2 are SGHNT and YYREEE (reference sequence). The CDR3 runs 14 residues.

This clone was observed a handful of times. This rearrangement joins TRBV6-6 to TRBJ1-4, with D possibly being TRBD1 (5 bases). The CDR3 sequence is 13 residues long. Trimming cost V 8 bases and J 8 bases, with 15 bases left between them. The V gene's germline CDR1 is MNHNY and CDR2 SVGAGI (reference sequence). CDR3 region: CASRPPQGEKLFF. The CDR3 nucleotides read TGTGCCAGCCGCCCCCCGCAGGGCGAAAAACTGTTTTTT.

V gene TRBV5-8 combines with J gene TRBJ2-2; TRBD2 matches at 7 bases. The CDR3 is 13 residues long. CDR1 is SGHTS, CDR2 YDEGEE, per germline. V gave up 5 bases and J gave up 2 bases; unmatched junction bases: 0. The CDR3 region has the DNA TGTGCCAGCAGGGGACTAAACACCGGGGAGCTGTTTTTT. This translates into CASRGLNTGELFF.

The DNA for the CDR3 is TGTGCCAGCAGCCTTCGGGTAGGGGGACAGAGCTCTGGGGCCAACGTCCTGACTTTC. It yields the protein CASSLRVGGQSSGANVLTF. The chain employs TRBV2 and TRBJ2-6; 7 bases map to TRBD1. In germline, CDR1 is SNHLY, CDR2 FYNNEI. There are 19 residues in the CDR3. The V and J ends lost 6 bases and 0 bases, in that order; junction bases with no gene match: 14.

The V and J genes are TRBV19 and TRBJ1-5; no definite D call. This CDR3 is 14 amino acids long. V dropped 3 bases and J dropped 0 bases, with 6 bases sitting between them. From germline, CDR1 is LNHDA and CDR2 SQIVND (reference sequence). CDR3: CASSMSSSNQPQHF. DNA of the CDR3: TGTGCCAGTAGTATGTCGAGTAGCAATCAGCCCCAGCATTTT.

This clone has a handful of counts. The CDR3 is CASSLGTPPSTEAFF. The DNA of the CDR3 is TGCGCCAGCAGCTTGGGGACACCTCCGTCCACTGAAGCTTTCTTT. V and J are TRBV5-1 and TRBJ1-1, with a weak D call TRBD1 (5 bases). The V end was cut by 0 bases, the J end by 4 bases, with 13 bases between. The germline V gene encodes CDR1 SGHRS and CDR2 YFSETQ. This CDR3 contains 15 residues.

The chain joins TRBV6-6 to TRBJ2-7; possibly TRBD2 for D (5 bases). Germline V gene data show CDR1 as MNHNY and CDR2 as SVGAGI (reference sequence). The CDR3 is made up of 12 amino acids. The V end lost 7 bases, the J end lost 2 bases, and 9 bases lay between the germline ends. CDR3 protein: CASNREPYEQYF. The CDR3 DNA sequence: TGTGCCAGCAATAGGGAGCCCTACGAGCAGTACTTC.

The chain joins TRBV7-6 to TRBJ1-2; 7 bases match TRBD1. CDR1 and CDR2 (germline): SGHVS, FNYEAQ. The CDR3 spans 15 residues. The trim removed 5 bases at V and 0 bases at J, leaving 6 bases unmatched. CDR3 coding DNA: TGTGCCAGCAGCACGGGGACAGAGGCTAACTATGGCTACACCTTC. Translated, it gives CASSTGTEANYGYTF.

The V gene is TRBV11-2, the J gene TRBJ2-7, with 7 positions matching TRBD2. CDR3 length: 14 residues. Trimming took 1 base from V and 4 from J; bases not matched to a gene: 4. Germline-derived CDR1 and CDR2 are SGHAT and FQNNGV. CDR3 in amino acids: CASSLGTSVYEQYF. CDR3 DNA sequence: TGTGCCAGCAGCTTAGGTACTAGCGTATACGAGCAGTACTTC.

The V gene is TRBV9, the J gene TRBJ2-3, with 10 bases identical to TRBD1. This CDR3 has 15 residues. V was clipped by 0 bases and J by 6 bases; unmatched bases: 4. The germline CDR1 and CDR2 sequences are SGDLS and YYNGEE. The CDR3 here is CASSVGQGALDTQYF. The CDR3 DNA reads TGTGCCAGCAGCGTAGGACAGGGGGCGCTTGATACGCAGTATTTT.

This chain links TRBV7-8 with TRBJ2-7; the D gene is possibly TRBD1 (6 bases). CDR1 is SGHVS and CDR2 is FQNEAQ in the germline V gene. The CDR3 spans 15 residues. Deletions cut 4 bases from V and 1 base from J, with 14 bases between. This CDR3 reads CASSYLGGRSYEQYF. The DNA of the CDR3 is TGTGCCAGCAGCTACCTTGGGGGCAGGTCCTACGAGCAGTACTTC.

CDR3 residues: CASSEEGGVLWTYNEQFF. The CDR3 coding sequence is TGTGCCAGCAGTGAAGAAGGGGGAGTTTTGTGGACCTACAATGAGCAGTTCTTC. The genes are TRBV2 and TRBJ2-1; D possibly corresponds to TRBD1 (6 bases). This CDR3 is 18 amino acids long. Trimming took 1 base from V and 2 from J, leaving 18 bases between them. In germline, CDR1 is SNHLY, CDR2 FYNNEI. Complete variable domain (other parts from reference TRBV2 and TRBJ2-1): EPEVTQTPSHQVTQMGQEVILRCVPISNHLYFYWYRQILGQKVEFLVSFYNNEISEKSEIFDDQFSVERPDGSNFTLKIRSTKLEDSAMYFCASSEEGGVLWTYNEQFFGPGTRLTVL.

V gene TRBV12-5 combines with J gene TRBJ2-2; 7 bases line up with TRBD2. The J segment lost 7 bases and the V segment lost 5 bases, leaving 4 bases of the junction unmatched. CDR1 LGHNT and CDR2 FRNRAP come from the germline V gene. CDR3 length: 13 amino acids. The CDR3 nucleotides are TGTGCTAGTGGTCTCATAGCGGGCGGGGAGCTGTTTTTT. It encodes CASGLIAGGELFF.

The CDR3 nucleotides are TGTGCCAGCAGCTATAGCGGGAGTAGCGACGAGCAGTACTTC. Protein: CASSYSGSSDEQYF. The rearrangement joins TRBV6-4 to TRBJ2-7, with 9 bases that match TRBD2. Per germline, CDR1 MRHNA and CDR2 SNTAGT. This CDR3 has 14 amino acids. Germline trimming cut 6 bases from V and 5 bases from J; bases unmatched to any gene: 8.

The chain links TRBV6-1 to TRBJ1-2; no definite D call. V was pared by 7 bases and J by 2 bases, with 14 bases between. The CDR3 spans 14 residues. Looked up from germline, CDR1 is MNHNS and CDR2 is SASEGT. The CDR3 loop is CASTLGSSNYGYTF. CDR3 bases: TGTGCCAGCACCCTCGGGTCATCGAACTATGGCTACACCTTC.